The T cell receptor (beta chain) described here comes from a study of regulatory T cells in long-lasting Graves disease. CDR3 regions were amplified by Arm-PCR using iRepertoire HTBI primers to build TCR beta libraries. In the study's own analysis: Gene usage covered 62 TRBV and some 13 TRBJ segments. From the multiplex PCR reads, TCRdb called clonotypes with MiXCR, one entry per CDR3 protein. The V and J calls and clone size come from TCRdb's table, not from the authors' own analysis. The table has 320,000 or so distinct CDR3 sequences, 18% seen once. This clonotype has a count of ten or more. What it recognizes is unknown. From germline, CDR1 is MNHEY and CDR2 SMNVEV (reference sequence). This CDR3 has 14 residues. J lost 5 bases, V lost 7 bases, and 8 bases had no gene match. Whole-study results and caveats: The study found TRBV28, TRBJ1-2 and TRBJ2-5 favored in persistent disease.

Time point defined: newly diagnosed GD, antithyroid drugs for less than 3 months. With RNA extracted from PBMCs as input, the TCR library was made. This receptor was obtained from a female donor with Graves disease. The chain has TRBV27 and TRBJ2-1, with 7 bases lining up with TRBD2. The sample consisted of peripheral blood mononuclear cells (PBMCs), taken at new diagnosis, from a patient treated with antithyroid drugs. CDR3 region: CASKPSGLNNEQFF. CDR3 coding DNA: TGTGCCAGCAAACCTAGCGGACTTAACAATGAGCAGTTCTTC.